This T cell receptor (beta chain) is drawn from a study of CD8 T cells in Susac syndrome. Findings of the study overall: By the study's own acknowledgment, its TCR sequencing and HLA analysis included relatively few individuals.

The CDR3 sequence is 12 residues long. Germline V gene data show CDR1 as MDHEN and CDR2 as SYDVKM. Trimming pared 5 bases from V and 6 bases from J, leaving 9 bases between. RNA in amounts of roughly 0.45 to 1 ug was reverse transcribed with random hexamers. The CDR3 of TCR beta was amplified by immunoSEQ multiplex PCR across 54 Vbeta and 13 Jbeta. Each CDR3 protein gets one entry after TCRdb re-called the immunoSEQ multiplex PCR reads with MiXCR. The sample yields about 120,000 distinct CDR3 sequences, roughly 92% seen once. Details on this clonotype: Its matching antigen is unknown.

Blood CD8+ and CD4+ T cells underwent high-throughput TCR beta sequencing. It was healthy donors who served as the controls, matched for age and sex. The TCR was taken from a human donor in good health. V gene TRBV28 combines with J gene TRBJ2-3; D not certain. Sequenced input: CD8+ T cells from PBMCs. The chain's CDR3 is CASSTPLDTQYF. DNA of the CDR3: TGTGCCAGCAGTACCCCGCTGGATACGCAGTATTTT.